This TCR beta chain originates from a study of post-analysis software for immune sequencing data. Germline V gene data show CDR1 as MNHEY and CDR2 as SVGEGT. The CDR3 is 15 residues long. Deletions cut 7 bases from V and 2 bases from J, with 17 bases between. Study-wide findings and caveats: When patients were compared with controls, about five TRBV segments were more frequent, TRBV5-6, TRBV5-1 and TRBV20-1 among them. Significantly lower normalized Chao1 diversity was seen in multiple sclerosis patients than in controls. With F measure, samples from one preparation batch clustered together strongly.

Built from TCR beta cDNA, the libraries had unique molecular identifiers in them. TCRdb independently ran MiXCR on the PCR reads; one entry per CDR3 protein. The sample yields about 430,000 distinct CDR3 sequences, less than 40% seen once. Concerning this clonotype: Antigen: not known.

The sequenced sample was blood. This receptor was identified in a girl aged 2 to 10 with multiple sclerosis. The gene calls are TRBV6-2 or TRBV6-3 and TRBJ1-2; D ambiguous. CDR3 region: CASTRARGRNYGYTF. DNA of the CDR3: TGTGCCAGCACCAGAGCGAGAGGGAGAAACTATGGCTACACCTTC.